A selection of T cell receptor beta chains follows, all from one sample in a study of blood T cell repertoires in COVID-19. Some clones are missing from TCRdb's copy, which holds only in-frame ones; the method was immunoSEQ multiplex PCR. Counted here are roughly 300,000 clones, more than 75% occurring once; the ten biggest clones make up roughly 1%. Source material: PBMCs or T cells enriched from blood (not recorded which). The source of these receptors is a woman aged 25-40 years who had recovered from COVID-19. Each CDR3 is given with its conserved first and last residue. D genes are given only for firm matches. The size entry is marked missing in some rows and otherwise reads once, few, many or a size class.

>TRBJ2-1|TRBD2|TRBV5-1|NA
TGCGCCAGCAGCTTGTTAGCGGGGGGGCAAAGCTCCTACAATGAGCAGTTCTTC
CASSLLAGGQSSYNEQFF
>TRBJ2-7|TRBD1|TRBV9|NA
TGTGCCAGCAGCGTAGGTGGGACAGGGTCTCCGGGCGAGCAGTACTTC
CASSVGGTGSPGEQYF
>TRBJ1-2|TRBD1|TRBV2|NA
TGTGCCAGCAGTAAGCCCGGGACAGGGTGGGGCTACACCTTC
CASSKPGTGWGYTF
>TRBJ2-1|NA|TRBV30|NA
TGTGCCTGGAGTTGGGCAGGGGCCTACAATGAGCAGTTCTTC
CAWSWAGAYNEQFF
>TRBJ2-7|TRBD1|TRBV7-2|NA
TGTGCCAGCAGCCCCCGGACAGGGCTCGACGAGCAGTACTTC
CASSPRTGLDEQYF
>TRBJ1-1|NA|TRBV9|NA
TGTGCCAGCAGCGTAGACGGGATCGCTGAAGCTTTCTTT
CASSVDGIAEAFF
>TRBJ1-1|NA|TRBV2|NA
TGTGCCAGCAATCAGGCCGAGGGCGGTGAAGCTTTCTTT
CASNQAEGGEAFF
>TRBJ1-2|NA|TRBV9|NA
TGTGCCAGCAGCGGAGGGGAGGAAAACTATGGCTACACCTTC
CASSGGEENYGYTF
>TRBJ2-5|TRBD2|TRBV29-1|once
TGCAGCGTTTTAGCGGGGGGGGAGACCCAGTACTTC
CSVLAGGETQYF
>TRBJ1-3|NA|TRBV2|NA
TGTGCCAGCAGTAGACGACAGGTCACCTCTGGAAACACCATATATTTT
CASSRRQVTSGNTIYF
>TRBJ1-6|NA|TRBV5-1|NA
TGCGCCAGCAGCTCTCTGACAGGTGGGAATTCACCCCTCCACTTT
CASSSLTGGNSPLHF
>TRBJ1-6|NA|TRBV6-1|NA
TGTGCCAGCAGTGAGCTCCCCGGGTATTCACCCCTCCACTTT
CASSELPGYSPLHF
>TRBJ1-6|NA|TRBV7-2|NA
TGTGCCAGCAGCTTATTGTTACAGGGCGAGTCACCCCTCCACTTT
CASSLLLQGESPLHF
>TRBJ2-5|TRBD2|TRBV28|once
TGTGCCAGCAGTTTAGGTCAGCTAAGACTAGCGAAAGAGACCCAGTACTTC
CASSLGQLRLAKETQYF
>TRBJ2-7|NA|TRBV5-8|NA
TGTGCCAGCAGCTTGACTACCTACGAGCAGTACTTC
CASSLTTYEQYF
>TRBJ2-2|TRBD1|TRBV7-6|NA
TGTGCCAGCAGCTTAGGATCCGGGACAGGGTACACCGGGGAGCTGTTTTTT
CASSLGSGTGYTGELFF
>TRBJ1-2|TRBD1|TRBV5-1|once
TGCGCCAGCAGCGGTGGACAGGATCCTTCTGGCTACACCTTC
CASSGGQDPSGYTF
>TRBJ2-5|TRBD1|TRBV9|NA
TGTGCCAGCAGCCCCCGGGACAGGGGGGGTCAAGAGACCCAGTACTTC
CASSPRDRGGQETQYF
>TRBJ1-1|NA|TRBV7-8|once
TGTGCCAGCAGCCCCCTGGCCAGGGGCACTGAAGCTTTCTTT
CASSPLARGTEAFF
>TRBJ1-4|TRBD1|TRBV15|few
TGTGCCACCAGCAGAGATCGCCCGGGACAGGGGGCGATTGATGAAAAACTGTTTTTT
CATSRDRPGQGAIDEKLFF
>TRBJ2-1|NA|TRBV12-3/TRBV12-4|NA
TGTGCCAGCAGTCGGACAGTTTACAATGAGCAGTTCTTC
CASSRTVYNEQFF
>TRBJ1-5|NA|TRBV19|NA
TGTGCCAGTAGTATAGGGGCACGGGGGCCCCAGCATTTT
CASSIGARGPQHF
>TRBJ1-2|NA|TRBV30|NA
TGTGCCTGGAGTGCTATACCTACGCGGTATGGCTACACCTTC
CAWSAIPTRYGYTF
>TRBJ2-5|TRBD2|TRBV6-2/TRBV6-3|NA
TGTGCCAGCAGTCATTACTCCCAGACTAGCGGGGGAGCCCGAGAGACCCAGTACTTC
CASSHYSQTSGGARETQYF
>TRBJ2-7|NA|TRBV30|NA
TGTGCCTGGAGTAAGGACATCACCTTCTCCTACGAGCAGTACTTC
CAWSKDITFSYEQYF
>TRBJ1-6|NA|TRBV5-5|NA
TGTGCCAGCAGCTTGACAGGGCTTGGGAATTCACCCCTCCACTTT
CASSLTGLGNSPLHF
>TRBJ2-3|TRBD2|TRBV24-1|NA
TGTGCCACCAGTGCGCGGGGGGGAAAAGGCACAGATACGCAGTATTTT
CATSARGGKGTDTQYF
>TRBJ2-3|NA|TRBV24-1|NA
TGTGCCACCAGCAGGGACAATGCAGATACGCAGTATTTT
CATSRDNADTQYF
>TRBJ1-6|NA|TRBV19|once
TGTGCCAGTAGTGACAGCCCTCAAGACTCCTCCTATAATTCACCCCTCCACTTT
CASSDSPQDSSYNSPLHF
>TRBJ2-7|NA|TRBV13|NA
TGTGCCAGCAGCTTATCAGTACAGTACGAGCAGTACTTC
CASSLSVQYEQYF
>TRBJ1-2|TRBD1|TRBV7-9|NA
TGTGCCAGCAGCTTAGAAGGGTTAAGGGACAGGGGCATCTACACCTTC
CASSLEGLRDRGIYTF
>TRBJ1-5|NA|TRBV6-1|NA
TGTGCCAGCAGTGTCCCCATCGACTTTACTAGCAATCAGCCCCAGCATTTT
CASSVPIDFTSNQPQHF
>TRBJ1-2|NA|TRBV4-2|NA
TGTGCCAGCAGCCAAGACGGTCGGGGGGAAGGCTACACCTTC
CASSQDGRGEGYTF
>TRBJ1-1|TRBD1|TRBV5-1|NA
TGCGCCAGCAGCCCGACAGGGAATGAAGCTTTCTTT
CASSPTGNEAFF
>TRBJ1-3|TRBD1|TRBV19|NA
TGTGCCAGTACCGCGACAGGGGTGGACACCATATATTTT
CASTATGVDTIYF
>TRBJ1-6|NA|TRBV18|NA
TGTGCCAGCTCACCTAACAGGAGCTCCTATAATTCACCCCTCCACTTT
CASSPNRSSYNSPLHF
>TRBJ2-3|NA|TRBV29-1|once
TGCAGCGTTGGGTCTAGGATCTTCCCAGATACGCAGTATTTT
CSVGSRIFPDTQYF
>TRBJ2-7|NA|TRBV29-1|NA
TGCAGCGTTGAAGAGGAGGAGGGCGGCCCCTACGAGCAGTACTTC
CSVEEEEGGPYEQYF
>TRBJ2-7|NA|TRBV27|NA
TGTGCCAGCAGTTTATTGGGGACACTGGGCTACGAGCAGTACTTC
CASSLLGTLGYEQYF
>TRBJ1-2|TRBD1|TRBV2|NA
TGTGCCAGCAGCCAACAGGGGCCCGTCCACTATGGCTACACCTTC
CASSQQGPVHYGYTF
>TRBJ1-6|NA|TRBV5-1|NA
TGCGCCAGCAGCAGCACCACACCCGGCCGAGGGGGTTCTTCACCCCTCCACTTT
CASSSTTPGRGGSSPLHF
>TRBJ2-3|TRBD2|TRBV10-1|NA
TGCGCCAGCAGTGTTGGGGGACTAGCGGAGTACACAGATACGCAGTATTTT
CASSVGGLAEYTDTQYF
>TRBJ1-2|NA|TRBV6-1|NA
TGTGCCAGCAGTGAATTGTGGGGCACCGTTGGCTACACCTTC
CASSELWGTVGYTF
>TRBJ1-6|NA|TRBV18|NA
TGTGCCAGCTCACCGACAGGTTTTAATTCACCCCTCCACTTT
CASSPTGFNSPLHF
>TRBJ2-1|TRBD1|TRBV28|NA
TGTGCCAGCAGGGGGGACAGCACCTACAATGAGCAGTTCTTC
CASRGDSTYNEQFF
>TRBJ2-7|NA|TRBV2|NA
TGTGCCAGCAGTGAAGCGGTCAGAACAGATTACTACGAGCAGTACTTC
CASSEAVRTDYYEQYF
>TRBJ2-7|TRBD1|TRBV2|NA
TGTGCCAGCAGGAGGGACAGTTACGAGCAGTACTTC
CASRRDSYEQYF